The 19 T cell receptor beta chains reported below all come from one sample, sequenced in a study of post-analysis software for immune sequencing data (dated by TCRdb to about 2015). Overall study results and their limits: Significantly higher frequencies in patients than in controls were found for a few TRBV segments, including TRBV5-6, TRBV5-1 and TRBV20-1.

The antigens for these receptors are not known. The library came from PCR. Instrument on record: Illumina HiSeq 2500. To reduce PCR and sequencing biases, unique molecular identifiers were incorporated into the TCR beta cDNA libraries. The public reads were run again by TCRdb, first through fastp at Q25 and then through MiXCR, and only productive beta chains were kept. Entries that share a CDR3 protein sequence are merged under the most common genes and DNA. In all, the sample holds approximately 350,000 distinct CDR3 sequences, and around 33% of those were seen once. About an eighth of the sample rests with the top ten. Sample: blood. Receptors originate from a girl between 5 and 17 years old with multiple sclerosis.

On this clonotype itself: A read error may explain this, as a much larger clone is one base away. The chain joins TRBV7-9 to TRBJ2-5, with TRBD1 identical over 8 bases. The V gene end was trimmed by 5 bases and the J gene end by 3 bases; junction bases not matched to a gene: 5. This CDR3 has 14 residues. Germline lookup yields CDR1 SEHNR and CDR2 FQNEAQ (reference sequence). The CDR3 sequence: CASSPQTGEETQYF. Written as DNA, the CDR3 is TGTGCCAGCAGCCCCCAGACAGGGGAAGAGACCCAGTACTTC.

This clonotype was counted a few times. V is TRBV20-1 and J is TRBJ2-1, with a possible D match to TRBD2 (5 bases). Germline CDR1 DFQATT, CDR2 SNEGSKA (reference sequence). CDR3 length: 11 amino acids. V was trimmed by 5 bases and J by 10 bases, leaving 12 bases between them. The CDR3 reads CSAYLGGEQFF. Here the CDR3 DNA reads TGCAGTGCTTACCTAGGAGGAGAGCAGTTCTTC.

This clonotype was seen more than once but under ten times. The J gene is TRBJ2-5, the V gene TRBV6-5, with 9 nucleotides matching TRBD2. The V gene end was trimmed by 11 bases and the J gene end by 5 bases; junction bases not matched to a gene: 15. The CDR3 length is 15 residues. CDR1 is MNHEY and CDR2 is SVGAGI in the germline V gene. The CDR3 sequence is CAAGSGVAGAETQYF. In DNA, the CDR3 is TGTGCCGCTGGTTCAGGGGTAGCGGGGGCTGAGACCCAGTACTTC.

This clonotype was detected a few times. V and J are TRBV2 and TRBJ2-2, with TRBD1 as a possible D gene (6 bases). The V and J ends lost 5 bases and 5 bases respectively, with 9 bases between them. This CDR3 has 13 residues. CDR1 and CDR2 (germline): SNHLY, FYNNEI. The CDR3 protein is CASSTQGTGELFF. For the CDR3, the DNA is TGTGCCAGCAGTACACAGGGAACCGGGGAGCTGTTTTTT. Based on the CDR3 plus reference TRBV2 and TRBJ2-2, the full variable domain is EPEVTQTPSHQVTQMGQEVILRCVPISNHLYFYWYRQILGQKVEFLVSFYNNEISEKSEIFDDQFSVERPDGSNFTLKIRSTKLEDSAMYFCASSTQGTGELFFGEGSRLTVL.

In this sample, this clonotype turned up a few times. One end of the junction is discordant with germline, which a read error may explain. The chain uses TRBV7-7 and TRBJ2-1; D is perhaps TRBD1 or TRBD2 (5 bases each). Germline CDR1 and CDR2: SSHAT and FNYEAQ (reference sequence). The CDR3 covers 14 residues. The CDR3 sequence: CASSLALSGSEQFF. CDR3 coding DNA: TGTGCTAGCAGCTTAGCTCTTTCAGGGAGTGAGCAGTTCTTC.

In its sample, this clonotype was seen a few times. The chain combines TRBV18 with TRBJ2-1; D uncertain. Trimming pared 1 base from V and 5 bases from J, leaving 18 bases between. This CDR3 has 17 residues. Germline CDR1 is KGHSH and CDR2 is LQKENI. Here the CDR3 reads CASSPRSANFLHNEQFF. In DNA, the CDR3 is TGTGCCAGCTCACCACGGTCGGCAAATTTCTTACACAATGAGCAGTTCTTC. The full variable domain, with the rest looked up from reference TRBV18 and TRBJ2-1, is NAGVMQNPRHLVRRRGQEARLRCSPMKGHSHVYWYRQLPEEGLKFMVYLQKENIIDESGMPKERFSAEFPKEGPSILRIQQVVRGDSAAYFCASSPRSANFLHNEQFFGPGTRLTVL.

The chain has TRBV5-1 and TRBJ2-1; 11 bases agree with TRBD2. The V segment lost 0 bases and the J segment 4 bases; nucleotides outside the gene matches: 3. The CDR3 runs to 16 residues. Per germline, CDR1 SGHRS and CDR2 YFSETQ. CDR3 coding DNA: TGCGCCAGCAGCTTGGAAACTAGCGGGGGTTACAATGAGCAGTTCTTC. Protein product: CASSLETSGGYNEQFF.

The rearrangement links TRBV6-2 or TRBV6-3 to TRBJ2-7; TRBD1 agrees at 8 bases. With V trimmed by 7 bases and J by 3 bases, 5 bases remained unmatched. The CDR3 covers 13 residues. Germline V gene sequence: CDR1 MNHEY, CDR2 SVGEGT. The CDR3, as DNA: TGTGCCAGCACCACAGGGGGACTCTACGAGCAGTACTTC. This encodes CASTTGGLYEQYF.

V usage is TRBV20-1 and J usage is TRBJ2-3; D gene unclear. V shed 3 bases and J shed 6 bases, with 7 bases lying between them. The V gene's germline CDR1 is DFQATT and CDR2 SNEGSKA (reference sequence). CDR3 length: 11 residues. CDR3 sequence: CSASSRDTQYF. CDR3 nucleotide sequence: TGCAGTGCTAGTAGCAGGGATACGCAGTATTTT.

This clonotype was observed a handful of times. The chain is built from TRBV3-1 and TRBJ1-2; D is possibly TRBD1 (5 bases). V dropped 3 bases and J dropped 2 bases, with 16 bases sitting between them. Per germline, CDR1 LGHDT and CDR2 YNNKEL (reference sequence). The CDR3 consists of 16 residues. In nucleotides, the CDR3 is TGTGCCAGCAGCCAGGGGCGGGGAGTTGAAAACTATGGCTACACCTTC. Protein product: CASSQGRGVENYGYTF.

V usage is TRBV3-1 and J usage is TRBJ2-3, with D maybe TRBD1 (5 bases). CDR1 is LGHDT, CDR2 YNNKEL, per germline (reference sequence). There are 15 residues in the CDR3. V dropped 3 bases and J dropped 2 bases, with 12 bases sitting between them. CDR3 loop: CASSHLEQVTDTQYF. The CDR3 nucleotides are TGTGCCAGCAGCCATCTAGAACAGGTCACAGATACGCAGTATTTT.

V is TRBV7-3 and J is TRBJ2-5; D is uncertain. Per germline, CDR1 SGHTA and CDR2 FQGTGA. This CDR3 has 15 amino acids. V lost 4 bases and J lost 0, with 12 bases in between. The CDR3 here is CASSSKGQYQETQYF. For the CDR3, the DNA is TGTGCCAGCAGCTCAAAGGGCCAGTACCAAGAGACCCAGTACTTC.

This chain connects TRBV12-3 or TRBV12-4 to TRBJ1-6, with 10 nucleotides matching TRBD1. The J segment lost 10 bases and the V segment lost 2 bases, leaving 5 bases of the junction unmatched. The CDR3 has 15 residues. The CDR3 region has the DNA TGTGCCAGCAGTTTATGGGACAGGGGCATCTCACCCCTCCACTTT. Translated, it gives CASSLWDRGISPLHF.

The chain couples TRBV4-3 to TRBJ2-7, with D hard to call. Between the trimmed V and J ends, which lost 0 bases and 1 base, there was a span of 13 bases. Germline V gene data show CDR1 as LGHNA and CDR2 as YSLEER. The CDR3 is 16 amino acids. CDR3 residues: CASSQDVRQSSYEQYV. The CDR3 nucleotides read TGCGCCAGCAGCCAAGATGTCCGGCAGAGTTCCTACGAGCAGTACGTC.

V gene TRBV7-8 combines with J gene TRBJ2-5; a possible D gene is TRBD2 (6 bases). Per the germline V gene, CDR1 is SGHVS and CDR2 is FQNEAQ. V shed 6 bases and J shed 5 bases, with 16 bases lying between them. The length of the CDR3 is 14 residues. The DNA of the CDR3 is TGTGCCAGCAGACGGGGCTCAGGAGGGGAGACCCAGTACTTC. Residues: CASRRGSGGETQYF.

This clonotype has just a few counts. The chain joins TRBV12-3 or TRBV12-4 to TRBJ2-5; 12 nucleotides agree with TRBD2. The CDR3 runs to 17 residues. Losses at the gene ends were 5 bases for V and 5 bases for J; bases not matched to a gene: 12. CDR3 sequence (DNA): TGTGCCAGCAGTCCGCGGACTAGCGGGGTCCGGGGGGAGACCCAGTACTTC. Amino acids: CASSPRTSGVRGETQYF.

This clonotype occurred a few times. The chain employs TRBV7-8 and TRBJ2-2; 11 positions agree with TRBD2. Germline-derived CDR1 and CDR2 are SGHVS and FQNEAQ. This CDR3 has 17 residues. After removal of 0 bases from V and 1 base from J, the junction contained 1 base not matched to a gene. The CDR3 region is CASSLASGGVNTGELFF. The CDR3 region has the DNA TGTGCCAGCAGCTTAGCTAGCGGGGGGGTGAACACCGGGGAGCTGTTTTTT.

This clonotype was detected a few times. V usage is TRBV7-2 and J usage is TRBJ2-5; 9 bases align to TRBD2. This CDR3 contains 14 residues. Germline assignment: CDR1 SGHTA and CDR2 FQGNSA. V lost 4 bases, J lost 5 bases, and 5 bases stayed unmatched. CDR3 DNA sequence: TGTGCCAGCAGCTCCCCTACTAGCGGGGAGACCCAGTACTTC. This translates into CASSSPTSGETQYF.

This clonotype was found many times. The chain joins TRBV15 to TRBJ2-5, with 7 bases fitting TRBD2. Trimming at V came to 4 bases and at J to 5 bases, leaving 4 bases not matched to a gene. This CDR3 is built from 13 residues. Germline CDR1 and CDR2: LNHNV and YYDKDF (reference sequence). The CDR3 DNA reads as TGTGCCACCAGCAAGTTCGGGGGGGAGACCCAGTACTTC. It specifies CATSKFGGETQYF.